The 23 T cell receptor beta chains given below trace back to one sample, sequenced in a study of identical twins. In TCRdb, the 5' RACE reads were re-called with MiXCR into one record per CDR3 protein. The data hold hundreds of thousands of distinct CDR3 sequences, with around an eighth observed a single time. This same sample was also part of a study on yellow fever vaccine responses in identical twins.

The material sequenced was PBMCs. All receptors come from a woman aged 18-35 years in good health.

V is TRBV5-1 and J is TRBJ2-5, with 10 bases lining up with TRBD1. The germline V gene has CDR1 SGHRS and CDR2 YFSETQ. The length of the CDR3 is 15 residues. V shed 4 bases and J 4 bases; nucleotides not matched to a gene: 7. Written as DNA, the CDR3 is TGCGCCAGCAGCCGGGACAGGGGATTAGGAGAGACCCAGTACTTC. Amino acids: CASSRDRGLGETQYF.

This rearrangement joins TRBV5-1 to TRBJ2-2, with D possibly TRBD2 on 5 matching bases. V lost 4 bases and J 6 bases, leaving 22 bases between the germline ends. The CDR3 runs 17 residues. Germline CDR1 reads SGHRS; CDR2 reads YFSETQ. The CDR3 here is CASSIKPGSRRAGELFF. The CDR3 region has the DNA TGCGCCAGCAGCATCAAGCCGGGATCCCGAAGGGCCGGGGAGCTGTTTTTT.

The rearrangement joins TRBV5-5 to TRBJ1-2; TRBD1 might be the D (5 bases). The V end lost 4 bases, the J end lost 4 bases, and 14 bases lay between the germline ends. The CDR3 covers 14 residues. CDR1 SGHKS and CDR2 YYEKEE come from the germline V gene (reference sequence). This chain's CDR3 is CASSQQQARYGYTF. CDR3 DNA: TGTGCCAGCAGCCAACAACAGGCCCGCTATGGCTACACCTTC.

The CDR3 coding sequence is TGTGCCAGCAGCCAAACAATTTGGACAAGCCAAGAGACCCAGTACTTC. It specifies CASSQTIWTSQETQYF. The rearrangement uses TRBV7-9 and TRBJ2-5; possibly TRBD1 for D (5 bases). From germline, CDR1 is SEHNR and CDR2 FQNEAQ (reference sequence). V lost 5 bases to trimming and J lost 1 base, with 17 bases between them. The CDR3 spans 16 residues.

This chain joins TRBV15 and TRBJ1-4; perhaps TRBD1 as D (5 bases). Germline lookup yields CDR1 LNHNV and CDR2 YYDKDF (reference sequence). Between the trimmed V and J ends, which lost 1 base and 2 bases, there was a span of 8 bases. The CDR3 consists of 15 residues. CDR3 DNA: TGTGCCACCAGCAGAGCAGGGTTTACTAATGAAAAACTGTTTTTT. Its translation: CATSRAGFTNEKLFF.

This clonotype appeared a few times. The CDR3 protein is CASSVGQGDNSPLHF. The CDR3, as DNA: TGTGCCAGCAGCGTCGGACAGGGGGATAATTCACCCCTCCACTTT. The V and J genes are TRBV7-9 and TRBJ1-6, with 10 bases lining up with TRBD1. Germline V lookup: CDR1 SEHNR, CDR2 FQNEAQ (reference sequence). The junction had 3 bases not matched to a gene; V was cut back by 5 bases and J by 5 bases. The CDR3 totals 15 residues.

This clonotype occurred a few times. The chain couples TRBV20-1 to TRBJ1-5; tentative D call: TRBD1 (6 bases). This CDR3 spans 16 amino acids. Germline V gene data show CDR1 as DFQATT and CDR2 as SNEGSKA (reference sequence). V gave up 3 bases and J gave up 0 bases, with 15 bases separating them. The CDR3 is CSASGDRQFSNQPQHF. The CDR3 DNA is TGCAGTGCTAGTGGTGACAGGCAGTTTAGCAATCAGCCCCAGCATTTT.

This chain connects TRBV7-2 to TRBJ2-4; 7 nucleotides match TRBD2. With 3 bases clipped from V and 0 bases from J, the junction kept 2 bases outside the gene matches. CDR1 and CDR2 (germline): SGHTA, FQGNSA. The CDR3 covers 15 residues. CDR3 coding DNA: TGTGCCAGCAGCTTTGGGGGGGTAGCCAAAAACATTCAGTACTTC. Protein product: CASSFGGVAKNIQYF. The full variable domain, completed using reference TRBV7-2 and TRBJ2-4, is GAGVSQSPSNKVTEKGKDVELRCDPISGHTALYWYRQSLGQGLEFLIYFQGNSAPDKSGLPSDRFSAERTGGSVSTLTIQRTQQEDSAVYLCASSFGGVAKNIQYFGAGTRLSVL.

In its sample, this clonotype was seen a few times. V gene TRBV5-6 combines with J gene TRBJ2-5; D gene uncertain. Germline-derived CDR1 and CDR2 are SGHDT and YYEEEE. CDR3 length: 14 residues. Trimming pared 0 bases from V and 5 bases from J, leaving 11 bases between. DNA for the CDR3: TGTGCCAGCAGCTTGGTTTTGGGGTTGGAGACCCAGTACTTC. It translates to CASSLVLGLETQYF.

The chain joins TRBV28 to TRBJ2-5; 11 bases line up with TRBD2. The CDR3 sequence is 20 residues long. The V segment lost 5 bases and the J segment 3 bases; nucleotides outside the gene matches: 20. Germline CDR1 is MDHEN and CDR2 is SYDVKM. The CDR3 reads CASSQRTSGRRRGAKETQYF. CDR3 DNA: TGTGCCAGCAGTCAACGGACTAGCGGGCGACGACGGGGCGCAAAAGAGACCCAGTACTTC.

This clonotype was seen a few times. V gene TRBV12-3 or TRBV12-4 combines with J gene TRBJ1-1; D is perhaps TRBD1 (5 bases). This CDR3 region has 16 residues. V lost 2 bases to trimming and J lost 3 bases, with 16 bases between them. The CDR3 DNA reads TGTGCCAGCAGTTTAACACTAACGGGGGTTGACACTGAAGCTTTCTTT. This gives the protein CASSLTLTGVDTEAFF.

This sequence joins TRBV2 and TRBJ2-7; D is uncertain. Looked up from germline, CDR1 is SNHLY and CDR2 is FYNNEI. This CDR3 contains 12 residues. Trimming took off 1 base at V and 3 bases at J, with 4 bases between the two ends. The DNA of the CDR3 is TGTGCCAGCAGTGAAGAAAACTACGAGCAGTACTTC. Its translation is CASSEENYEQYF.

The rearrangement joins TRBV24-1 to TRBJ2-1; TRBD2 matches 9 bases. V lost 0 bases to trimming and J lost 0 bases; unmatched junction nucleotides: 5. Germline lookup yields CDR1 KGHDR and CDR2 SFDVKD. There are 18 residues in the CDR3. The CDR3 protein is CATSDLEREEGSYNEQFF. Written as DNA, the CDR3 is TGTGCCACCAGTGATTTGGAGCGGGAGGAGGGCTCCTACAATGAGCAGTTCTTC.

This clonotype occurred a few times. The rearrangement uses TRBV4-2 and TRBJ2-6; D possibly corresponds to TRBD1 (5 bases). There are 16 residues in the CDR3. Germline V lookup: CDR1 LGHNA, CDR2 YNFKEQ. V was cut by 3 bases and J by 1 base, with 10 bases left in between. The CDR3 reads CASSQDQGSGANVLTF. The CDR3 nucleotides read TGTGCCAGCAGCCAGGACCAGGGATCTGGGGCCAACGTCCTGACTTTC.

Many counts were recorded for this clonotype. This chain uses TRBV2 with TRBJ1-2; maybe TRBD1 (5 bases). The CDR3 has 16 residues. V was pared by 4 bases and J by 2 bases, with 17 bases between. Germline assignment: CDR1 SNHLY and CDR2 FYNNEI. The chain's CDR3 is CASSVRPTGLNYGYTF. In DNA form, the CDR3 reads TGTGCCAGCAGTGTTCGCCCCACGGGGCTGAACTATGGCTACACCTTC.

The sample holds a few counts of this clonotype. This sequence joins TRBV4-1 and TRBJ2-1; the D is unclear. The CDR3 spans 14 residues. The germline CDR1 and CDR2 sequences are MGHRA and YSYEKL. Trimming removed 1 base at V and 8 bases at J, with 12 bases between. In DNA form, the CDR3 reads TGCGCCAGCAGCCAAGGTCAGCCTAGGGATGAGCAGTTCTTC. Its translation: CASSQGQPRDEQFF.

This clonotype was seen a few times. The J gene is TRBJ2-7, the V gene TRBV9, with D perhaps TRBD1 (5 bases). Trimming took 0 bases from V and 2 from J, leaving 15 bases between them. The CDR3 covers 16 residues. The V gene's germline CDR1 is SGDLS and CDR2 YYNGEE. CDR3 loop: CASSVVVGHTTYEQYV. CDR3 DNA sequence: TGTGCCAGCAGCGTAGTGGTAGGACATACAACCTACGAGCAGTACGTC.

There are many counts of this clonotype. CDR3 region: CSASGSTEKLFF. The CDR3 region has the DNA TGCAGTGCTAGCGGGAGTACTGAAAAACTGTTTTTT. V gene TRBV20-1 combines with J gene TRBJ1-4; the D is unclear. V was trimmed by 3 bases and J by 7 bases, leaving 9 bases between them. CDR3 size: 12 residues. In germline, CDR1 is DFQATT, CDR2 SNEGSKA (reference sequence).

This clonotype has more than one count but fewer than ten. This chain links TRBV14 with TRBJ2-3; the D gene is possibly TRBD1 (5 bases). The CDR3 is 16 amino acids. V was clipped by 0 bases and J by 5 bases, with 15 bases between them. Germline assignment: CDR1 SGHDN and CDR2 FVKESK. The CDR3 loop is CASSQDRVVVGDTQYF. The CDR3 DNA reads TGTGCCAGCAGCCAAGACAGGGTGGTCGTGGGAGATACGCAGTATTTT.

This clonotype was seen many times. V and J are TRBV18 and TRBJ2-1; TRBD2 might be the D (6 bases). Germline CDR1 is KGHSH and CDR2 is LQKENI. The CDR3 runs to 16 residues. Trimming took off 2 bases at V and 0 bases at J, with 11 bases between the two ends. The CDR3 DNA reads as TGTGCCAGCTCACCAGCCCTAGCGACCTCCTACAATGAGCAGTTCTTC. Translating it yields CASSPALATSYNEQFF.

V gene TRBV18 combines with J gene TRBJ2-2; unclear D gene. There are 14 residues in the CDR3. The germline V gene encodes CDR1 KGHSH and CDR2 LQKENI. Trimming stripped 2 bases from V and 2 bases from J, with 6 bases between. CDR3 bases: TGTGCCAGCTCACCAGGGGATAACACCGGGGAGCTGTTTTTT. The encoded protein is CASSPGDNTGELFF.

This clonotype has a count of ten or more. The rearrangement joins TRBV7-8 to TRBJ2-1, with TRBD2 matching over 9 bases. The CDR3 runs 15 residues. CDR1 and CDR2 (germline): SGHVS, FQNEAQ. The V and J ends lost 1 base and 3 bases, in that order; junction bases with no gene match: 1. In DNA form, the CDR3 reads TGTGCCAGCAGCTTAGAAGCGGGAGGCTACAATGAGCAGTTCTTC. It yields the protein CASSLEAGGYNEQFF.

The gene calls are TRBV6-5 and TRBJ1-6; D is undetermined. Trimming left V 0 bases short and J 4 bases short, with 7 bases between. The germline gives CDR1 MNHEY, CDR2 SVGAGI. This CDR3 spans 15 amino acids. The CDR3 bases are TGTGCCAGCAGTTACTCGAGTCAATATAATTCACCCCTCCACTTT. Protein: CASSYSSQYNSPLHF.